The source of this TCR beta chain is a study of T-cell reconstitution after alpha-beta-depleted transplantation in children. Unique molecular identifiers tagged the TCRbeta library. Via MiXCR, TCRdb re-called the PCR reads, giving one row per CDR3 protein. This table has more than 40,000 distinct CDR3 sequences, 40% to 60% appearing once. Looked up from germline, CDR1 is SQVTM and CDR2 is ANQGSEA. The CDR3 has 13 amino acids. V dropped 6 bases and J dropped 3 bases, with 11 bases sitting between them. This chain joins TRBV29-1 and TRBJ1-4, with D possibly being TRBD1 (5 bases). This TCR was sampled from a boy under two years old with SCID, due to receive a stem cell transplant. The sample here was peripheral blood, taken before TCRalphabeta/CD19-depleted stem cell transplant. The CDR3 DNA follows: TGCAGCGTGGGGGAGGGCGCTAATGAAAAACTGTTTTTT. As protein: CSVGEGANEKLFF.